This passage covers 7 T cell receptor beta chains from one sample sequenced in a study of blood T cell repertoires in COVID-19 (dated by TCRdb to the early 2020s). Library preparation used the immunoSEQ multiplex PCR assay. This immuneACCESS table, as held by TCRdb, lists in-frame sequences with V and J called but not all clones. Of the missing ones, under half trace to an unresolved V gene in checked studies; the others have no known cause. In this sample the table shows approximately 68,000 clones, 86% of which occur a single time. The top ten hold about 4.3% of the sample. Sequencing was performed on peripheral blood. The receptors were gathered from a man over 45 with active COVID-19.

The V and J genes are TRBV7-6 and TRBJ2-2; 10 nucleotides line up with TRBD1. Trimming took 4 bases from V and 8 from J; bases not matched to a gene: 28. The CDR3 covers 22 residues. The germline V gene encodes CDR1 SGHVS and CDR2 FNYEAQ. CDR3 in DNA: TGTGCCAGCAGCTCAAGACAGGGGGCGAGAGGTACCTACAACACCGAACCGGGGGAGCTGTTTTTT. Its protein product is CASSSRQGARGTYNTEPGELFF. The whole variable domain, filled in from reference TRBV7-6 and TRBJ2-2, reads GAGVSQSPRYKVTKRGQDVALRCDPISGHVSLYWYRQALGQGPEFLTYFNYEAQQDKSGLPNDRFSAERPEGSISTLTIQRTEQRDSAMYRCASSSRQGARGTYNTEPGELFFGEGSRLTVL.

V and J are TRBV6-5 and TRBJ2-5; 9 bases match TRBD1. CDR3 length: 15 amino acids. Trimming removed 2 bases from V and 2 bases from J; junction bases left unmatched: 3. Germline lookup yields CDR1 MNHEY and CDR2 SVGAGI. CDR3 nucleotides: TGTGCCAGCAGTTACACCGGGACAGGGCAAGAGACCCAGTACTTC. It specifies CASSYTGTGQETQYF.

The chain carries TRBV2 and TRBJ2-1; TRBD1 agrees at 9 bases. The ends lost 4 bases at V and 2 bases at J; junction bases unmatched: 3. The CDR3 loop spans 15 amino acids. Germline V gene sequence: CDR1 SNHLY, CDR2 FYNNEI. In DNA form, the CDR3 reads TGTGCCAGCAGTGGGACAGGGGTGACCTACAATGAGCAGTTCTTC. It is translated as CASSGTGVTYNEQFF.

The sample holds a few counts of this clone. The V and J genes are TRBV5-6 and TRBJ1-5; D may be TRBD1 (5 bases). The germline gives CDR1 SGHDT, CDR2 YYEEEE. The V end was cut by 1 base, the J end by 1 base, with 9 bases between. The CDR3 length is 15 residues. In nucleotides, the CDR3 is TGTGCCAGCAGCTTGTCCTACAGGAGCAATCAGCCCCAGCATTTT. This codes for CASSLSYRSNQPQHF.

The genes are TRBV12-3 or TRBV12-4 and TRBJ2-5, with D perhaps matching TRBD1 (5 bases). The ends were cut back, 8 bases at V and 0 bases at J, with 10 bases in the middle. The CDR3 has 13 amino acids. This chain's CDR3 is CASGRQYQETQYF. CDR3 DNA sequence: TGTGCCAGCGGTCGACAGTACCAAGAGACCCAGTACTTC.

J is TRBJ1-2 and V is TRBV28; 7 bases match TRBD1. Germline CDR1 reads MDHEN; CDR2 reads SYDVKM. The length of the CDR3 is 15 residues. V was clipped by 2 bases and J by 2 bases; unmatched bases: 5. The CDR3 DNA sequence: TGTGCCAGCAGTTTACAGGACAGGAGCAACTATGGCTACACCTTC. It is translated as CASSLQDRSNYGYTF.

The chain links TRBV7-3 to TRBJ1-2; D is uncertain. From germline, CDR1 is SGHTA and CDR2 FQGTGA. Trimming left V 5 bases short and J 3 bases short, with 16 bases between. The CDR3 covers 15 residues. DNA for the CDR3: TGTGCCAGCAGCGTTTCAGGAAACCGAGACTATGGCTACACCTTC. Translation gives CASSVSGNRDYGYTF. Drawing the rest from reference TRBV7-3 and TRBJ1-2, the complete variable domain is GAGVSQTPSNKVTEKGKYVELRCDPISGHTALYWYRQSLGQGPEFLIYFQGTGAADDSGLPNDRFFAVRPEGSVSTLKIQRTERGDSAVYLCASSVSGNRDYGYTFGSGTRLTVV.